This TCR beta chain derives from a study of beta chain features in type 1 diabetes. Expressed TCRB transcripts were sequenced because the isolated RNA had all been reverse transcribed beforehand. The repertoire was sequenced with immunoSEQ multiplex PCR; TCRdb's copy has only in-frame clones and lacks some. In the table there are some 10,000 clones, approximately 80% of which are singletons. The CDR3 is made up of 12 amino acids. Germline V gene lookup returns CDR1 GTSNPN and CDR2 SVGIG (reference sequence). This clone was seen more than once but under ten times. Sequenced: Tregs from blood. The clonotype was recovered from a woman between 18 and 30 years old in good health. The chain joins TRBV30 to TRBJ2-1, with no clear D. CDR3: CGHTSARFEQFF. CDR3 DNA: TGTGGCCACACGAGCGCTAGATTTGAGCAGTTCTTC.